This TCR beta chain was found in a study of blood T cell repertoires in COVID-19. The CDR3 loop spans 14 amino acids. The V gene lost 8 bases and the J gene lost 9 bases, with 25 bases spanning the gap. CDR1 GTSNPN and CDR2 SVGIG come from the germline V gene (reference sequence). Generated by immunoSEQ multiplex PCR, the TCRdb table keeps only in-frame clones and is missing some. Of 79,000 or so clones in the sample, about nine tenths are singletons; the top ten hold around 1.1%. The chain combines TRBV30 with TRBJ2-5; D may correspond to TRBD1 or TRBD2 (6 bases each). The sequence came from a human donor in a cohort sampled during active COVID-19. The material sequenced was peripheral blood. CDR3 sequence (DNA): TGTGCCGGGGGGACACAACAAAGCCAGAGGGCCCAGTACTTC. Translated: CAGGTQQSQRAQYF.